These 21 T cell receptor beta chains share one sample of origin, sequenced in a study of cytomegalovirus exposure and HLA in healthy donors. PCR employed 60 Vbeta and 13 Jbeta primers. Sequenced by immunoSEQ multiplex PCR; TCRdb stores in-frame clones only, minus some. This sample yields about 80,000 clones, of which under 80% are seen a single time; around 15% belongs to the top ten. The sequencing sample was made of PBMCs. The receptors stem from a human donor in good health.

DNA of the CDR3: TGTGCCAGCAGCACACCGCCCGGGGAGCTGTTTTTT. Protein product: CASSTPPGELFF. The genes are TRBV7-6 and TRBJ2-2; D uncertain. V was pared by 5 bases and J by 6 bases, with 7 bases between. Per the germline V gene, CDR1 is SGHVS and CDR2 is FNYEAQ. The CDR3 totals 12 residues.

Points on this clone: Germline is not matched at one junction end, which may reflect a read error. This rearrangement joins TRBV30 to TRBJ2-7, with 10 bases that match TRBD1. CDR1 is GTSNPN and CDR2 is SVGIG in the germline V gene (reference sequence). There are 14 residues in the CDR3. CDR3 sequence (DNA): TGTGCCTGGGGTGTGGGGACAGGGGCCTACGAGCAGTACTTC. This sequence encodes CAWGVGTGAYEQYF.

V gene TRBV9 combines with J gene TRBJ1-1, with 9 bases matching TRBD1. This CDR3 spans 16 amino acids. Germline assignment: CDR1 SGDLS and CDR2 YYNGEE. V was pared by 2 bases and J by 0 bases, with 5 bases of the junction left unmatched. The CDR3 reads CASSVGDRDLNTEAFF. Written as DNA, the CDR3 is TGTGCCAGCAGCGTCGGGGACAGGGATTTGAACACTGAAGCTTTCTTT.

The V call is TRBV29-1, the J call TRBJ2-5, with D perhaps matching TRBD2 (7 bases). The J call may be mistaken, given a closer DNA end match to TRBJ2-7. Germline V gene sequence: CDR1 SQVTM, CDR2 ANQGSEA. CDR3 length: 12 residues. The DNA for the CDR3 is TGCAGCGTTGACGGGGGGCGAAGCGAGCAGTACTTC. It encodes CSVDGGRSEQYF.

The chain employs TRBV9 and TRBJ2-5; the match to TRBD2 covers 11 bases. From germline, CDR1 is SGDLS and CDR2 YYNGEE. The CDR3 runs 14 residues. With 4 bases clipped from V and 7 bases from J, the junction kept 6 bases outside the gene matches. The CDR3 region has the DNA TGTGCCAGCAGCCCTAGCGGGGGGCCGGGGACCCAGTACTTC. It yields the protein CASSPSGGPGTQYF.

The chain combines TRBV9 with TRBJ2-1, with a possible D match to TRBD2 (5 bases). The V gene lost 3 bases and the J gene lost 6 bases, with 7 bases spanning the gap. From germline, CDR1 is SGDLS and CDR2 YYNGEE. This CDR3 comprises 12 residues. The CDR3: CASSGLANEQFF. CDR3 DNA sequence: TGTGCCAGCAGCGGGCTAGCCAATGAGCAGTTCTTC.

This clone has just one count. The rearrangement links TRBV12-5 to TRBJ1-3; D ambiguous. In germline, CDR1 is LGHNT, CDR2 FRNRAP. Trimming stripped 0 bases from V and 4 bases from J, with 22 bases between. The CDR3 is made up of 19 amino acids. This chain's CDR3 is CASGLVLTGRRTGGNTIYF. DNA of the CDR3: TGTGCTAGTGGTTTGGTATTAACCGGAAGGAGAACTGGAGGAAACACCATATATTTT.

This clone has only a few counts. The chain joins TRBV10-3 to TRBJ1-1, with TRBD1 matching 8 bases. The J segment lost 4 bases and the V segment lost 10 bases, leaving 8 bases of the junction unmatched. The V gene's germline CDR1 is ENHRY and CDR2 SYGVKD. The CDR3 spans 13 residues. The CDR3 loop is CASVRQGTTEAFF. CDR3 coding DNA: TGTGCCAGCGTAAGACAGGGGACCACTGAAGCTTTCTTT.

The chain couples TRBV7-6 to TRBJ2-5; D gene unclear. Trimming pared 0 bases from V and 2 bases from J, leaving 10 bases between. Germline CDR1 and CDR2: SGHVS and FNYEAQ. The CDR3 consists of 15 residues. The CDR3 reads CASSLALALQETQYF. The CDR3, as DNA: TGTGCCAGCAGCTTAGCGCTTGCACTTCAAGAGACCCAGTACTTC.

The chain carries TRBV2 and TRBJ2-1; perhaps TRBD1 as D (7 bases). Trimming took off 2 bases at V and 5 bases at J, with 16 bases between the two ends. The germline V gene encodes CDR1 SNHLY and CDR2 FYNNEI. The CDR3 contains 16 residues. CDR3 protein: CASSERRGQPHNEQFF. The CDR3, as DNA: TGTGCCAGCAGTGAAAGGAGGGGGCAACCTCACAATGAGCAGTTCTTC. The whole variable domain, filled in from reference TRBV2 and TRBJ2-1, reads EPEVTQTPSHQVTQMGQEVILRCVPISNHLYFYWYRQILGQKVEFLVSFYNNEISEKSEIFDDQFSVERPDGSNFTLKIRSTKLEDSAMYFCASSERRGQPHNEQFFGPGTRLTVL.

This clone was detected only once. The chain is built from TRBV5-6 and TRBJ2-1; D is ambiguous. Germline CDR1 reads SGHDT; CDR2 reads YYEEEE. With 0 bases removed from V and 8 bases from J, the gap between germline ends came to 6 bases. This CDR3 has 12 amino acids. The CDR3 sequence: CASSLASDEQFF. The CDR3 DNA follows: TGTGCCAGCAGCTTGGCCTCGGATGAGCAGTTCTTC.

The CDR3 region is CASSGEERRTLVTHEQYF. CDR3 in DNA: TGTGCCAGCAGTGGCGAGGAACGGCGGACACTGGTTACCCACGAGCAGTACTTC. The V call is TRBV6-1, the J call TRBJ2-7, with D possibly TRBD1 on 5 matching bases. This CDR3 has 18 amino acids. V lost 4 bases and J lost 5, with 27 bases in between. The V gene's germline CDR1 is MNHNS and CDR2 SASEGT.

The chain carries TRBV30 and TRBJ2-1, with a tentative D call TRBD2 (5 bases). Germline assignment: CDR1 GTSNPN and CDR2 SVGIG (reference sequence). V dropped 2 bases and J dropped 6 bases, with 8 bases sitting between them. CDR3 length: 12 residues. The DNA of the CDR3 is TGTGCCTGGAGTATCCGGGGCAATGAGCAGTTCTTC. This gives the protein CAWSIRGNEQFF.

The genes are TRBV25-1 and TRBJ2-3, with D possibly TRBD1 on 5 matching bases. Trimming took off 5 bases at V and 0 bases at J, with 15 bases between the two ends. The germline V gene encodes CDR1 MGHDK and CDR2 SYGVNS. This CDR3 is 16 amino acids long. Here the CDR3 DNA reads TGTGCCAGCAGTTCCCGGACACCAGCTAGCACAGATACGCAGTATTTT. Translation gives CASSSRTPASTDTQYF.

This chain connects TRBV12-5 to TRBJ2-5; no firm D call. There are 15 residues in the CDR3. Germline V gene sequence: CDR1 LGHNT, CDR2 FRNRAP. Trimming shortened V by 1 base and J by 1 base, and 10 bases separated the two germline ends. The CDR3 here is CASGLGQIPQETQYF. Here the CDR3 DNA reads TGTGCTAGTGGTTTGGGCCAGATTCCCCAAGAGACCCAGTACTTC.

The chain uses TRBV6-6 and TRBJ2-7; 7 bases match TRBD2. Per the germline V gene, CDR1 is MNHNY and CDR2 is SVGAGI (reference sequence). This CDR3 has 14 amino acids. The J segment lost 1 base and the V segment lost 5 bases, leaving 5 bases of the junction unmatched. CDR3 bases: TGTGCCAGCAGTCCCGGGGGGTCTTCCTACGAGCAGTACTTC. Translated: CASSPGGSSYEQYF.

This chain joins TRBV18 and TRBJ1-2; 8 bases are shared with TRBD1. The CDR3 consists of 14 residues. Per germline, CDR1 KGHSH and CDR2 LQKENI. V lost 2 bases and J lost 6; bases outside the gene matches: 5. The CDR3 here is CASSPSTGVDGYTF. CDR3 in DNA: TGTGCCAGCTCACCATCGACAGGGGTAGATGGCTACACCTTC.

The chain recombines TRBV6-5 with TRBJ1-1; 8 nucleotides align to TRBD1. J was trimmed by 4 bases and V by 6 bases; bases with no gene match: 7. CDR1 and CDR2 from the germline V gene are MNHEY and SVGAGI. This CDR3 comprises 14 residues. CDR3 residues: CASRRQGWVTEAFF. CDR3 bases: TGTGCCAGCAGACGACAGGGGTGGGTCACTGAAGCTTTCTTT.

The chain links TRBV6-1 to TRBJ2-1; D is possibly TRBD2 (6 bases). The germline CDR1 and CDR2 sequences are MNHNS and SASEGT. V was pared by 1 base and J by 2 bases, with 6 bases between. The CDR3 runs to 14 residues. For the CDR3, the DNA is TGTGCCAGCAGTGAAGGGGGGGCCTACAATGAGCAGTTCTTC. As protein: CASSEGGAYNEQFF.

A single count supports this clone. The chain couples TRBV11-2 to TRBJ1-2; weak D call: TRBD1 (6 bases). The germline gives CDR1 SGHAT, CDR2 FQNNGV. This CDR3 has 13 amino acids. Trimming removed 5 bases at V and 6 bases at J, with 13 bases between. The CDR3 protein is CASSPTGINGYTF. CDR3 nucleotide sequence: TGTGCCAGCAGCCCAACAGGGATTAATGGCTACACCTTC.

The CDR3 nucleotides are TGTGCCAGCAGCGCGTTGGGGGGAGGCACAGATACGCAGTATTTT. Protein product: CASSALGGGTDTQYF. The gene calls are TRBV9 and TRBJ2-3; tentative D call: TRBD2 (6 bases). Trimming cost V 3 bases and J 1 base, with 12 bases left between them. Germline V gives CDR1 SGDLS, CDR2 YYNGEE. CDR3 size: 15 residues.